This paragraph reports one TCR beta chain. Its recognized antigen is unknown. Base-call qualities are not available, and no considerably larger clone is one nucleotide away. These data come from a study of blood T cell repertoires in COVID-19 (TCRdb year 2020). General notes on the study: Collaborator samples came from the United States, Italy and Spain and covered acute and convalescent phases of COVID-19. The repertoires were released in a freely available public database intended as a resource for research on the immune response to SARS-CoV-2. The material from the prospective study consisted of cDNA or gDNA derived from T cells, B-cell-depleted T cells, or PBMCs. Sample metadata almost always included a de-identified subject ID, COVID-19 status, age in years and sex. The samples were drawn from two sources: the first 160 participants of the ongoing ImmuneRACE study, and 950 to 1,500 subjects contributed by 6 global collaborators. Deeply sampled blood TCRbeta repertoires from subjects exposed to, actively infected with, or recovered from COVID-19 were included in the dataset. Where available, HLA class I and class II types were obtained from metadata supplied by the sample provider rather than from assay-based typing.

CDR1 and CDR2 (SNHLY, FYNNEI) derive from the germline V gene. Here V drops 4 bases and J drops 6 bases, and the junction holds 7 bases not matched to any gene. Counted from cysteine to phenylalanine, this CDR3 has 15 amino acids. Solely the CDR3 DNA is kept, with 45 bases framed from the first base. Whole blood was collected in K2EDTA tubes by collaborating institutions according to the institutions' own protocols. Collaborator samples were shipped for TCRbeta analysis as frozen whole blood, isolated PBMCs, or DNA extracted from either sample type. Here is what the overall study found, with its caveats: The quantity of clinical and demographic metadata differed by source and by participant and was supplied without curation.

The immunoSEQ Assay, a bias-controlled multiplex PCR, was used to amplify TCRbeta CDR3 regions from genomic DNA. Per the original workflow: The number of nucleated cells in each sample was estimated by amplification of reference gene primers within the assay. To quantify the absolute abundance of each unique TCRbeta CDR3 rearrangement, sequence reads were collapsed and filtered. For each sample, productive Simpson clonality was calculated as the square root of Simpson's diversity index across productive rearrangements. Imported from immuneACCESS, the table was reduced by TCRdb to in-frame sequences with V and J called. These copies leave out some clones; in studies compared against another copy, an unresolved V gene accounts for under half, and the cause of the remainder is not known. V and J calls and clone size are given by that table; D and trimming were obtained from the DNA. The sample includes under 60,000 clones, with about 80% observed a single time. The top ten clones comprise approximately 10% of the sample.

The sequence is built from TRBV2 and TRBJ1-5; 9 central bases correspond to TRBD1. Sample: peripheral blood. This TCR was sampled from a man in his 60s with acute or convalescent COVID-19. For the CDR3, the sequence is CASSARDRAGQPQHF. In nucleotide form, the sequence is TGTGCCAGCAGTGCCCGGGACAGGGCAGGTCAGCCCCAGCATTTT.